These 28 T cell receptor beta chains were sequenced from one sample in a study of blood T cell repertoires in COVID-19. TCRdb's table, derived via immunoSEQ multiplex PCR, lists solely in-frame clones and lacks some. The data contain nearly 200,000 clones, 84% of them seen just once; the ten biggest clones take up over 6.5%. Sequencing input: PBMCs or T cells enriched from blood (not recorded which). Receptors originate from a man aged 35-49 years who had recovered from COVID-19.

This clone appeared a few times. The genes are TRBV11-2 and TRBJ2-7; D is uncertain. V was pared by 3 bases and J by 6 bases, with 12 bases between. CDR1 and CDR2 (germline): SGHAT, FQNNGV. The CDR3 has 13 amino acids. CDR3 DNA: TGTGCCAGCAGCTTCGGTGAGCGTAGCGAGCAGTACTTC. The encoded protein is CASSFGERSEQYF.

This clone was observed a handful of times. This rearrangement joins TRBV7-6 to TRBJ2-7, with 10 positions matching TRBD1. CDR3 length equals 16 residues. J lost 7 bases, V lost 3 bases, and 12 bases had no gene match. CDR1 is SGHVS and CDR2 is FNYEAQ in the germline V gene. Written as DNA, the CDR3 is TGTGCCAGCAGCTTGGCGACGGGACAGGGGAGGGGTGAGCAGTACTTC. The encoded protein is CASSLATGQGRGEQYF.

The rearrangement joins TRBV11-2 to TRBJ2-5; D possibly corresponds to TRBD2 (6 bases). The V and J ends lost 7 bases and 3 bases respectively, with 15 bases between them. In germline, CDR1 is SGHAT, CDR2 FQNNGV. The CDR3 has 14 residues. CDR3 nucleotides: TGTGCCAGCACCGAATGGGGGGTTAAAGAGACCCAGTACTTC. Protein sequence: CASTEWGVKETQYF.

The chain uses TRBV25-1 and TRBJ1-6, with 7 positions matching TRBD1. The junction had 4 bases not matched to a gene; V was cut back by 6 bases and J by 2 bases. The CDR3 is 15 residues long. The germline CDR1 and CDR2 sequences are MGHDK and SYGVNS. CDR3 bases: TGTGCCAGCAGGACAGGGAGAACCTATAATTCACCCCTCCACTTT. It translates to CASRTGRTYNSPLHF.

In its sample, this clone was seen a few times. The chain is built from TRBV2 and TRBJ1-3, with D tentatively TRBD1 (6 bases). Germline V gene lookup returns CDR1 SNHLY and CDR2 FYNNEI. The CDR3 consists of 15 residues. Trimming pared 6 bases from V and 5 bases from J, leaving 17 bases between. Here the CDR3 reads CASRSLGTPRNTIYF. Written as DNA, the CDR3 is TGTGCCAGCAGGAGCCTCGGGACACCCCGAAACACCATATATTTT. The variable domain in full, completed from reference TRBV2 and TRBJ1-3, reads EPEVTQTPSHQVTQMGQEVILRCVPISNHLYFYWYRQILGQKVEFLVSFYNNEISEKSEIFDDQFSVERPDGSNFTLKIRSTKLEDSAMYFCASRSLGTPRNTIYFGEGSWLTVV.

This rearrangement joins TRBV20-1 to TRBJ1-2; 12 bases are a match to TRBD1. With 3 bases clipped from V and 4 bases from J, the junction kept 6 bases outside the gene matches. Germline values: CDR1 DFQATT, CDR2 SNEGSKA (reference sequence). This CDR3 region has 15 residues. The CDR3 coding sequence is TGCAGTGCTAGTGAGGGACAGGGGGCGGGCTATGGCTACACCTTC. Translated, it gives CSASEGQGAGYGYTF.

This clone was recorded once. The rearrangement joins TRBV5-8 to TRBJ1-6; 7 nucleotides match TRBD1. Germline V lookup: CDR1 SGHTS, CDR2 YDEGEE. CDR3 length equals 14 residues. Germline trimming cut 4 bases from V and 11 bases from J; bases unmatched to any gene: 9. DNA for the CDR3: TGTGCCAGCAGCCAAGGGACAGCAAAAACACCCCTCCACTTT. It codes for CASSQGTAKTPLHF.

The V and J genes are TRBV29-1 and TRBJ2-7, with TRBD1 matching over 9 bases. Germline CDR1 is SQVTM and CDR2 is ANQGSEA. V shed 5 bases, J shed 5 bases, and the junction held 1 base outside the gene matches. The CDR3 covers 11 residues. For the CDR3, the DNA is TGCAGCGTTCGGACAGGGGACGAGCAGTACTTC. It specifies CSVRTGDEQYF.

The chain has TRBV11-2 and TRBJ2-3; D is perhaps TRBD2 (6 bases). CDR1 is SGHAT, CDR2 FQNNGV, per germline. With 4 bases removed from V and 1 base from J, the gap between germline ends came to 15 bases. This CDR3 spans 16 amino acids. CDR3 in amino acids: CASSSPIGGGTDTQYF. The CDR3 DNA follows: TGTGCCAGCAGCTCCCCCATCGGGGGAGGCACAGATACGCAGTATTTT.

The rearrangement uses TRBV18 and TRBJ2-5; 10 positions match TRBD2. Trimming at V came to 3 bases and at J to 3 bases, leaving 4 bases not matched to a gene. The CDR3 spans 15 residues. Germline-derived CDR1 and CDR2 are KGHSH and LQKENI. CDR3 in amino acids: CASSPASGGKETQYF. DNA for the CDR3: TGTGCCAGCTCACCGGCTAGCGGGGGTAAAGAGACCCAGTACTTC.

This chain joins TRBV30 and TRBJ1-1; 7 bases match TRBD1. Germline loops: CDR1 GTSNPN, CDR2 SVGIG (reference sequence). The CDR3 has 12 residues. Unmatched junction bases numbered 6, after V lost 5 bases and J lost 6 bases. The CDR3 reads CAWDRARAEAFF. The CDR3 bases are TGTGCCTGGGACAGGGCACGGGCTGAAGCTTTCTTT.

The V call is TRBV28, the J call TRBJ1-2; unclear D gene. Germline lookup yields CDR1 MDHEN and CDR2 SYDVKM. The CDR3 totals 15 residues. V was shortened by 5 bases and J by 2 bases, with 15 bases between the two germline ends. In nucleotides, the CDR3 is TGTGCCAGCAGTCCCCCTGCGAGACTAAACTATGGCTACACCTTC. It specifies CASSPPARLNYGYTF.

The rearrangement joins TRBV5-1 to TRBJ1-5; no definite D call. The CDR3 length is 15 residues. V was clipped by 5 bases and J by 0 bases, with 12 bases between them. Germline CDR1 SGHRS, CDR2 YFSETQ. The CDR3 is CASSQNPDSNQPQHF. In nucleotides, the CDR3 is TGCGCCAGCAGTCAGAACCCAGATAGCAATCAGCCCCAGCATTTT.

The rearrangement joins TRBV24-1 to TRBJ2-5; 10 bases are shared with TRBD1. Germline values: CDR1 KGHDR, CDR2 SFDVKD. The CDR3 has 15 residues. V lost 3 bases and J lost 5; bases outside the gene matches: 5. The CDR3 nucleotides read TGTGCCACCAGTGATCCGGGACAGGGGAAGGAGACCCAGTACTTC. Translated: CATSDPGQGKETQYF.

The chain links TRBV5-1 to TRBJ2-2; a possible D gene is TRBD1 (5 bases). Germline V gene sequence: CDR1 SGHRS, CDR2 YFSETQ. There are 14 residues in the CDR3. V lost 4 bases to trimming and J lost 0 bases, with 7 bases between them. The CDR3 nucleotides are TGCGCCAGCAGCGGGGCTCCGAACACCGGGGAGCTGTTTTTT. Protein product: CASSGAPNTGELFF. Variable domain in full (rest from reference TRBV5-1 and TRBJ2-2): KAGVTQTPRYLIKTRGQQVTLSCSPISGHRSVSWYQQTPGQGLQFLFEYFSETQRNKGNFPGRFSGRQFSNSRSEMNVSTLELGDSALYLCASSGAPNTGELFFGEGSRLTVL.

This clone has more than one count but fewer than ten. The rearrangement joins TRBV6-2 or TRBV6-3 to TRBJ1-2, with 7 bases fitting TRBD1. J was trimmed by 8 bases and V by 2 bases; bases with no gene match: 11. The germline gives CDR1 MNHEY, CDR2 SVGEGT. The CDR3 spans 15 residues. The CDR3 DNA reads as TGTGCCAGCAGTTACCTGTTCAAGGGGGCGCGAGGCTACACCTTC. Translating it yields CASSYLFKGARGYTF.

The chain uses TRBV7-9 and TRBJ2-2; TRBD1 matches 11 bases. The trim removed 4 bases at V and 6 bases at J, leaving 10 bases unmatched. This CDR3 has 17 residues. Germline V gives CDR1 SEHNR, CDR2 FQNEAQ (reference sequence). This CDR3 reads CASSSPGQGDKAGELFF. The DNA of the CDR3 is TGTGCCAGCAGCTCTCCGGGACAGGGGGATAAGGCCGGGGAGCTGTTTTTT.

This chain uses TRBV7-9 with TRBJ2-7; D gene unclear. The V gene lost 5 bases and the J gene lost 9 bases, with 17 bases spanning the gap. This CDR3 is 13 amino acids long. Germline values: CDR1 SEHNR, CDR2 FQNEAQ (reference sequence). The CDR3 protein is CASSPQEALGQYF. The CDR3 bases are TGTGCCAGCAGCCCCCAAGAGGCTCTCGGGCAGTACTTC.

V usage is TRBV28 and J usage is TRBJ1-4; 7 bases agree with TRBD1. This CDR3 has 14 amino acids. With 6 bases clipped from V and 3 bases from J, the junction kept 4 bases outside the gene matches. Germline V gene sequence: CDR1 MDHEN, CDR2 SYDVKM. The DNA for the CDR3 is TGTGCCAGCAGGCCGGGACAGCCTAATGAAAAACTGTTTTTT. Translating gives CASRPGQPNEKLFF.

This clone was seen a single time. J is TRBJ2-1 and V is TRBV7-3; possibly TRBD1 for D (5 bases). The CDR3 is made up of 16 amino acids. Germline CDR1 and CDR2: SGHTA and FQGTGA. V was trimmed by 3 bases and J by 7 bases, leaving 19 bases between them. CDR3 sequence: CASSFPTGGEMNEQFF. The CDR3 bases are TGTGCCAGCAGCTTCCCCACAGGCGGTGAAATGAATGAGCAGTTCTTC.

V usage is TRBV18 and J usage is TRBJ2-5; maybe TRBD2 (5 bases). Trimming left V 1 base short and J 2 bases short, with 8 bases between. Germline values: CDR1 KGHSH, CDR2 LQKENI. The CDR3 spans 14 residues. This CDR3 reads CASSPRTGQETQYF. CDR3 DNA: TGTGCCAGCTCACCACGGACGGGGCAAGAGACCCAGTACTTC.

Only a few counts were recorded for this clone. The gene calls are TRBV7-2 and TRBJ1-1, with 10 bases that match TRBD1. CDR3 length equals 18 residues. With V trimmed by 7 bases and J by 1 base, 15 bases remained unmatched. Germline lookup yields CDR1 SGHTA and CDR2 FQGNSA. This CDR3 reads CASTQSPGTGVKNTEAFF. The CDR3 DNA follows: TGTGCCAGCACCCAATCTCCAGGGACAGGGGTGAAGAACACTGAAGCTTTCTTT.

CDR3 sequence: CASSGLAGGKTGELFF. The CDR3 DNA sequence: TGTGCCAGCAGTGGACTAGCGGGGGGTAAAACCGGGGAGCTGTTTTTT. The rearrangement joins TRBV27 to TRBJ2-2; TRBD2 matches at 14 bases. The CDR3 length is 16 residues. In germline, CDR1 is MNHEY, CDR2 SMNVEV (reference sequence). The V segment lost 5 bases and the J segment 5 bases; nucleotides outside the gene matches: 4.

The chain is built from TRBV5-5 and TRBJ1-1; D perhaps matches TRBD1 (6 bases). This CDR3 is built from 13 residues. The V gene's germline CDR1 is SGHKS and CDR2 YYEKEE (reference sequence). V was clipped by 0 bases and J by 6 bases, with 9 bases between them. The CDR3 sequence is CASSLGGGPEAFF. CDR3 in DNA: TGTGCCAGCAGCTTGGGCGGGGGGCCTGAAGCTTTCTTT.

This clone was seen more than once but under ten times. The rearrangement uses TRBV11-2 and TRBJ2-7; 9 bases line up with TRBD2. V lost 2 bases and J lost 2; bases outside the gene matches: 4. In germline, CDR1 is SGHAT, CDR2 FQNNGV. This CDR3 is built from 15 residues. The CDR3 loop is CASSLLAGTTYEQYF. DNA for the CDR3: TGTGCCAGCAGCTTACTAGCGGGGACGACCTACGAGCAGTACTTC.

This clone was seen once. The chain combines TRBV4-2 with TRBJ2-1, with 11 bases matching TRBD1. Germline trimming cut 4 bases from V and 4 bases from J; bases unmatched to any gene: 3. The CDR3 contains 15 residues. Germline V gene sequence: CDR1 LGHNA, CDR2 YNFKEQ. CDR3 sequence reads: CASSPGTGGYNEQFF. The CDR3 DNA follows: TGTGCCAGCAGCCCCGGGACAGGGGGTTACAATGAGCAGTTCTTC.

The rearrangement uses TRBV28 and TRBJ1-2; 7 positions agree with TRBD1. The CDR3 covers 16 residues. V dropped 4 bases and J dropped 3; count of bases not matched to a gene: 11. Germline assignment: CDR1 MDHEN and CDR2 SYDVKM. CDR3 in DNA: TGTGCCAGCAGTTCAGGGGGGAGGAAAATCGACTATGGCTACACCTTC. The encoded protein is CASSSGGRKIDYGYTF.

The V gene is TRBV7-9, the J gene TRBJ1-6; unclear D gene. Deletions cut 2 bases from V and 8 bases from J, with 10 bases between. Germline CDR1 is SEHNR and CDR2 is FQNEAQ (reference sequence). The CDR3 totals 14 residues. This chain's CDR3 is CASSLPVDYSPLHF. CDR3 DNA sequence: TGTGCCAGCAGCTTACCGGTTGACTATTCACCCCTCCACTTT.